The 2 T cell receptor beta chains below were found in one sample sequenced in a study of blood T cell repertoires in COVID-19. TCRdb keeps only in-frame clones here, not all; method: immunoSEQ multiplex PCR. Of approximately 200,000 clones in the sample, over 75% were seen once. Material: PBMCs or T cells enriched from blood (not recorded which). The receptors were sampled from a woman younger than 30 in a cohort exposed to, infected with or recovered from COVID-19 (not recorded which).

This sequence joins TRBV5-4 and TRBJ2-2; 15 positions agree with TRBD2. The CDR3 is 19 residues long. V trimming: 2 bases; J trimming: 8 bases; junction bases outside the gene matches: 13. Germline CDR1 is SGHNT and CDR2 is YYREEE (reference sequence). The DNA of the CDR3 is TGTGCCAGCAGCTTCATTGGACTAGCGGGAGGGACCGCCGGAGGGGAGCTGTTTTTT. This gives the protein CASSFIGLAGGTAGGELFF.

This chain links TRBV5-6 with TRBJ1-4; D may be TRBD1 (5 bases). The V end was cut by 1 base, the J end by 8 bases, with 15 bases between. Germline V gene data show CDR1 as SGHDT and CDR2 as YYEEEE. CDR3 size: 15 residues. The CDR3 bases are TGTGCCAGCAGCTTGTCCCAGGGTGTGTGGGAAAAACTGTTTTTT. Translation: CASSLSQGVWEKLFF.